This T cell receptor (beta chain) was documented in a study of T cells expressing NK-cell markers. TCRdb reworked the 5' RACE reads into one entry per CDR3 protein, no DNA. Its clone listing holds 120,000 to 150,000 distinct CDR3 sequences. This CDR3 has 16 amino acids. CDR1 is LNHNV and CDR2 is YYDKDF in the germline V gene (reference sequence). Sequencing was carried out using blood T cells: a sorted CD56 or NKG2C T cell subset, CD4+ or CD8+ T cells, or bulk PBMC T cells (not recorded which). This TCR was sampled from a man aged 18 to 30 in good health. J is TRBJ2-3 and V is TRBV15; TCRdb names TRBD1, which stays unverified in the absence of DNA. The CDR3 sequence: CATSRDPAGGADTQYF.